This T cell receptor (beta chain) is from a study of long-term antiretroviral therapy in people with HIV. Study-wide background: First collections came about a decade before the 2015 immediate-ART recommendation. General study points: Clones that had undergone expansion before ART dominated the repertoire at all time points. CDR3 lengths in HIV samples spanned a narrower range than controls.

Comment on this clone: Its antigen is unidentified.

Researchers ran immunoSEQ v3.0 at survey level. Per sample, sequencing targeted roughly 35,000-50,000 T-cell genomes. Sequenced by immunoSEQ multiplex PCR; TCRdb stores in-frame clones only, minus some. The sample yields about 30,000 clones, 90% to 95% seen once. This CDR3 comprises 17 residues. V dropped 4 bases and J dropped 5; count of bases not matched to a gene: 9. Germline V gene sequence: CDR1 LNHDA, CDR2 SQIVND (reference sequence). The chain joins TRBV19 to TRBJ1-5; 12 bases are shared with TRBD1. The sample was unsorted PBMCs, taken approximately 5 years after starting antiretroviral therapy. The clonotype originates from a woman between 50 and 59 years old with HIV. In DNA form, the CDR3 reads TGTGCCAGTAGTAGAGATAGGGGACAGGGGGCGGATCAGCCCCAGCATTTT. As protein: CASSRDRGQGADQPQHF. The full variable domain, in which reference TRBV19 and TRBJ1-5 provide the parts outside the CDR3, is DGGITQSPKYLFRKEGQNVTLSCEQNLNHDAMYWYRQDPGQGLRLIYYSQIVNDFQKGDIAEGYSVSREKKESFPLTVTSAQKNPTAFYLCASSRDRGQGADQPQHFGDGTRLSIL.